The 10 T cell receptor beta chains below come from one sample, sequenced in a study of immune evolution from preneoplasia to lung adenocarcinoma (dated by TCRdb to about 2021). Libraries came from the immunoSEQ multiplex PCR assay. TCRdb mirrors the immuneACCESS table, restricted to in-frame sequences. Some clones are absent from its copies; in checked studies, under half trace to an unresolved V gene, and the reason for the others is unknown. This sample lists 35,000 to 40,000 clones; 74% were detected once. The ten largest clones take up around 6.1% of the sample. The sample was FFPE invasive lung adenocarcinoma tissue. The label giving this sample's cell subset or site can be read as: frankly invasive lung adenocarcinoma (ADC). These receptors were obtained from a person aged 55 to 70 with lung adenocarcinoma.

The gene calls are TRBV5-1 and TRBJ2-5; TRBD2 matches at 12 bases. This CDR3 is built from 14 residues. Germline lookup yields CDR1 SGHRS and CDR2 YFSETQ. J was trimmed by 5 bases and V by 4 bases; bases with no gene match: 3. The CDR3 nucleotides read TGCGCCAGCAGCGCGACTAGCGGGAGTGAGACCCAGTACTTC. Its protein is CASSATSGSETQYF.

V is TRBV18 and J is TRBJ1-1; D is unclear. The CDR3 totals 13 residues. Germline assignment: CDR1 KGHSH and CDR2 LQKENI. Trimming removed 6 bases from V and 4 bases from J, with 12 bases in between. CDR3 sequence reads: CASSEVTGTEAFF. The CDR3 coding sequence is TGTGCCAGCTCGGAGGTCACGGGCACTGAAGCTTTCTTT.

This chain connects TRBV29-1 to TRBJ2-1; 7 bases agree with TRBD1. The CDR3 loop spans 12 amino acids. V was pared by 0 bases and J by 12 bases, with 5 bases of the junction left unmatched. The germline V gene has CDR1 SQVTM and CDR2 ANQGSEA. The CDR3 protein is CSVEDSGTAQFF. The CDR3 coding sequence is TGCAGCGTTGAAGATTCCGGGACAGCGCAGTTCTTC.

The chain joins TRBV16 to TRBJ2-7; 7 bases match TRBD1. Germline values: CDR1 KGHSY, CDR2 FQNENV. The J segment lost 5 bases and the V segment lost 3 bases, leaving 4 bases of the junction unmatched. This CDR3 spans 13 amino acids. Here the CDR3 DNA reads TGTGCCAGCAGCCATTACGACAGGGACGAGCAGTACTTC. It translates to CASSHYDRDEQYF.

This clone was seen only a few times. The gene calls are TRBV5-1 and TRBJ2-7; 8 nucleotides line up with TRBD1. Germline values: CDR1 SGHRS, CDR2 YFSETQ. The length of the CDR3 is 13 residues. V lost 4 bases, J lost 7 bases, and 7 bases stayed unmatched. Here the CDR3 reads CASSHGQGGEQYF. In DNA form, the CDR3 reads TGCGCCAGCAGCCACGGACAGGGCGGAGAGCAGTACTTC.

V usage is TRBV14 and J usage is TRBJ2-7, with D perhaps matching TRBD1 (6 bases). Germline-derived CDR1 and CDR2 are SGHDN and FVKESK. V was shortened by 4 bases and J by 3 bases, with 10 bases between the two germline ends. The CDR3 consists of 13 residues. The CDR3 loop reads CASSRQAVYEQYF. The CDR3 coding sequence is TGTGCCAGCAGCCGACAGGCCGTCTACGAGCAGTACTTC.

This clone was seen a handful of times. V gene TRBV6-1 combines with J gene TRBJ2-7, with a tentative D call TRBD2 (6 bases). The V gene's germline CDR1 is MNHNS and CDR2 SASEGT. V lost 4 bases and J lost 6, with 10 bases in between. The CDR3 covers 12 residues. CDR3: CASSGEVGEQYF. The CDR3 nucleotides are TGTGCCAGCAGTGGGGAGGTGGGCGAGCAGTACTTC.

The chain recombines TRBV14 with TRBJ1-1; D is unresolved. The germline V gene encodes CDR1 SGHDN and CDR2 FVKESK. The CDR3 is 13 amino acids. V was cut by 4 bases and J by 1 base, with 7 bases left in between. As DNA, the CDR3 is TGTGCCAGCAGCCTGAACAGGAACACTGAAGCTTTCTTT. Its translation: CASSLNRNTEAFF.

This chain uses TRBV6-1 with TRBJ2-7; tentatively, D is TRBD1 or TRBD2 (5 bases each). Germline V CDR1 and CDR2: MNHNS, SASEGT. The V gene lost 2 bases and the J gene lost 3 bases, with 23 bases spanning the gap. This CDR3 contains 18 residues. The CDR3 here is CASSEKALRGRPNYEQYF. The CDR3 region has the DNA TGTGCCAGCAGTGAAAAGGCTTTACGGGGACGGCCCAACTACGAGCAGTACTTC.

The CDR3 loop is CASSGIIETQYF. Written as DNA, the CDR3 is TGTGCCAGCAGCGGTATCATAGAGACCCAGTACTTC. The chain combines TRBV14 with TRBJ2-5; D uncertain. There are 12 residues in the CDR3. Germline V CDR1 and CDR2: SGHDN, FVKESK. V lost 5 bases to trimming and J lost 4 bases, with 8 bases between them.